This T cell receptor beta chain is drawn from a study of T cells in Graves' hyperthyroidism and ophthalmopathy. The investigators amplified TCR beta CDR3 regions from RNA transcripts. HTBI primers were employed in a first-round RT-PCR of the TCR CDR3. TCRdb reanalysed the multiplex PCR reads using MiXCR and keeps one entry per CDR3 protein. There are roughly 93,000 distinct CDR3 sequences in the sample; 51% occur only once, and 25% to 30% lies in the top ten. V shed 5 bases, J shed 3 bases, and the junction held 2 bases outside the gene matches. This CDR3 comprises 13 residues. Germline assignment: CDR1 SQVTM and CDR2 ANQGSEA. This clonotype was counted between two and nine times. Its specificity is unknown. Findings and limits, study-wide: Blood held most thyroid clonotypes expanded above 0.001 frequency. Through a model of 13 V-J features, ophthalmopathy was separated from stable hyperthyroidism.

Newly diagnosed hyperthyroidism, duration under 2 months, in patients aged 18 to 65. This TCR derives from a woman aged 40 to 55 with Graves' hyperthyroidism. V gene TRBV29-1 combines with J gene TRBJ2-7; 12 positions agree with TRBD2. The sequenced material came from blood. The CDR3 DNA reads TGCAGCGTTACGGGACTAGCGGGCTACGAGCAGTACTTC. Its protein is CSVTGLAGYEQYF.